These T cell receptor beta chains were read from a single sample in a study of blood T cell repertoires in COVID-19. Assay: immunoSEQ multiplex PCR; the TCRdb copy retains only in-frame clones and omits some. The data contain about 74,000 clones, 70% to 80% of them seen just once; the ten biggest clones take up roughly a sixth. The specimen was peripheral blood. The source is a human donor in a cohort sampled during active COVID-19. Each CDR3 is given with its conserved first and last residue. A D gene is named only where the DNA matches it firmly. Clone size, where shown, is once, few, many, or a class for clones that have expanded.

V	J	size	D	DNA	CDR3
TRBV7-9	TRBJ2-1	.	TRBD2	TGTGCCAGCAGCCTCCAGGGACTACTCAATGAGCAGTTCTTC	CASSLQGLLNEQFF
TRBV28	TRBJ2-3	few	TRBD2	TGTGCCAGCAGTCCGTTAGCGGGAACCCTTTCTAGCACAGATACGCAGTATTTT	CASSPLAGTLSSTDTQYF
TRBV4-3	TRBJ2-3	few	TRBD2	TGCGCCAGCAGCCAAGGCCGGACTAGCGGGACGCCGCGGCAGTATTTT	CASSQGRTSGTPRQYF
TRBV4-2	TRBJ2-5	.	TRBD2	TGTGCCAGCAGCCGATCCGGACTAGCGGGAGAGGAGACCCAGTACTTC	CASSRSGLAGEETQYF
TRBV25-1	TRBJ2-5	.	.	TGTGCCAGCAGGGAGATGGGGCTCGGGCTCGAGACCCAGTACTTC	CASREMGLGLETQYF
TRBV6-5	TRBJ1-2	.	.	TGTGCCAGCAGTTACTCGCCTGCCAGTCATGGCTACACCTTC	CASSYSPASHGYTF
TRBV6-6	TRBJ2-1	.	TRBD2	TGTGCCAGCAGGACAGCGGGGGAGCAGTTCTTC	CASRTAGEQFF
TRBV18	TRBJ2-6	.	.	TGTGCCAGCTCACCACCGGGCAGCACTGGGGCCAACGTCCTGACTTTC	CASSPPGSTGANVLTF
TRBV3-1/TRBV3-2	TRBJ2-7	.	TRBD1	TGTGCCAGCAGCCAGGTGACTACCAGGGGGACGGAGCAGTACTTC	CASSQVTTRGTEQYF
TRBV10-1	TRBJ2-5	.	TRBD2	TGCGCCAGCGCGCCTAGCGGCCAAGAGACCCAGTACTTC	CASAPSGQETQYF
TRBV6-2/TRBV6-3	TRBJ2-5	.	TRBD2	TGTGCCAGCAGTTACTCGACTGCCGCTAGCGGGAGTCGGGAGACCCAGTACTTC	CASSYSTAASGSRETQYF
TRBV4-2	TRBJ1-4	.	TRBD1	TGTGCCAGCAGCCTCGGGACAGGGGGGGAAAAACTGTTTTTT	CASSLGTGGEKLFF
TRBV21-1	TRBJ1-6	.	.	TGTGCCAGCAGCAAAGTGGGGGAGACAGGGGATGACAATTCACCCCTCCACTTT	CASSKVGETGDDNSPLHF
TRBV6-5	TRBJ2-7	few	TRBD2	TGTGCCAGCAGTTACACTTTAGCGGGAGGAACCTACGAGCAGTACTTC	CASSYTLAGGTYEQYF
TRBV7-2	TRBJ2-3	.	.	TGTGCCAGCAGCACTAGGACAGAGGATACGCAGTATTTT	CASSTRTEDTQYF
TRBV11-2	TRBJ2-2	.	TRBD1	TGTGCCAGCAGCTTAAGGGGGACAGGGACCACCGGGGAGCTGTTTTTT	CASSLRGTGTTGELFF
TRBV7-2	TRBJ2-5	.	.	TGTGCCAGCAGCTTAGAGCTAGTTGGCGAGACCCAGTACTTC	CASSLELVGETQYF
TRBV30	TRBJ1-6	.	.	TGTGCCTGGAGTGTGGCGGGGGATTCACCCCTCCACTTT	CAWSVAGDSPLHF
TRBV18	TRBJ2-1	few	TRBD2	TGTGCCAGCTCACCCAGGGCTAGCGGGAGAACCTACAATGAGCAGTTCTTC	CASSPRASGRTYNEQFF
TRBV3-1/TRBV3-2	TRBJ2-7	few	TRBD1	TGTGCCAGCAGCCCGGGACAGGGGGTCTCCTACGAGCAGTACTTC	CASSPGQGVSYEQYF
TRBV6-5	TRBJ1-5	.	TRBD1	TGTGCCAGCAGAACCGACAGGGCGGGGAGTCAGCCCCAGCATTTT	CASRTDRAGSQPQHF
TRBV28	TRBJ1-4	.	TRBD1	TGTGCCAGCAGTTTCCCCGGACAGGGTGATGAAAAACTGTTTTTT	CASSFPGQGDEKLFF
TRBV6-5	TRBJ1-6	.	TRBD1	TGTGCCAGCAGTTACGGTTACGGGACAGATAATTCACCCCTCCACTTT	CASSYGYGTDNSPLHF
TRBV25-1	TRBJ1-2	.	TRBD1	TGTGCCAGCAGCCCCCCCGGGACAGGAGACTTTAACTATGGCTACACCTTC	CASSPPGTGDFNYGYTF
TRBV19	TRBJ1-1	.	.	TGTGCCAGTAGTATCATCGCGATCGATGGGGCTGGCACTGAAGCTTTCTTT	CASSIIAIDGAGTEAFF
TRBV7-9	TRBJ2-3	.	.	TGTGCCAGCAGCCGCGGAGATACGCAGTATTTT	CASSRGDTQYF
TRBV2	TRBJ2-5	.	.	TGTGCCAGCAGGGAGGGAACAGGGGCTTCGAAAGAGACCCAGTACTTC	CASREGTGASKETQYF
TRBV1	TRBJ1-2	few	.	TGCACCAGCAGCCAACTGGACAGATATTATGGCTACACCTTC	CTSSQLDRYYGYTF
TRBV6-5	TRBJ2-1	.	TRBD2	TGTGCCAGCAGTCGACTAGCGGGAGCTAATGAGCAGTTCTTC	CASSRLAGANEQFF
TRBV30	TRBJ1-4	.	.	TGTGCCTGGAGTTTCATCAGGGAAGGAAGGGAAAAACTGTTTTTT	CAWSFIREGREKLFF
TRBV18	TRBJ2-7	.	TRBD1	TGTGCCAGCTCACTGGACAGGGTAATATCCTACGAGCAGTACTTC	CASSLDRVISYEQYF
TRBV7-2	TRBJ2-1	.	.	TGTGCCAGCAGCTTTTTAGCGGCGTCCTACAATGAGCAGTTCTTC	CASSFLAASYNEQFF
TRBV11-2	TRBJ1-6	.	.	TGTGCCAGCAGCTTAGATCCCGAGACAGAGACTTATAATTCACCCCTCCACTTT	CASSLDPETETYNSPLHF
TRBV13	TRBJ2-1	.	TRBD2	TGTGCCAGCAGCTTAGGGTCCGAAGCGGGAGTCTATGAGCAGTTCTTC	CASSLGSEAGVYEQFF
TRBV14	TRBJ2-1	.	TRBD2	TGTGCCAGCAGCCTCCCGGGGACTAGGGTTAATGAGCAGTTCTTC	CASSLPGTRVNEQFF
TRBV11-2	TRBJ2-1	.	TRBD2	TGTGCCAGCAGCCCCACTGGACTAGCGGGGAGGGGCTCCTACAATGAGCAGTTCTTC	CASSPTGLAGRGSYNEQFF
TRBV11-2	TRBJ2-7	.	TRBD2	TGTGCCAGCAGAGGCTCGGGTGGGAGGGCCTCCTACGAGCAGTACTTC	CASRGSGGRASYEQYF
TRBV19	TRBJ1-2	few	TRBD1	TGTGCCAGTAGTATCCGACAGGGGTCGTATAACTATGGCTACACCTTC	CASSIRQGSYNYGYTF
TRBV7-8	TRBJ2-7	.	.	TGTGCCAGCAGCTTAGCGCTTGAGACAGAGTTATTCTACTACGAGCAGTACTTC	CASSLALETELFYYEQYF
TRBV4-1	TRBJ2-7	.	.	TGCGCCAGCAGCCAGGGGCCGACATCCTACGAGCAGTACTTC	CASSQGPTSYEQYF
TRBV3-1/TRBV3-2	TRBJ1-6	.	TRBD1	TGTGCCAGCAGCCAGATTCAGGGGGCTTCACCCCTCCACTTT	CASSQIQGASPLHF
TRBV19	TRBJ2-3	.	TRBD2	TGTGCCGTTTATAGCGGGAGGCGGGGAGATACGCAGTATTTT	CAVYSGRRGDTQYF
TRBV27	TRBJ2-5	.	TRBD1	TGTGCCAGCAGTTTAAGGGGTAGAAGGACAGGGGAAGAGACCCAGTACTTC	CASSLRGRRTGEETQYF
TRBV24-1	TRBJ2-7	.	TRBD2	TGTGCCACCAGTGAGGGAGGGAGGAGTGGCGAGCAGTACTTC	CATSEGGRSGEQYF
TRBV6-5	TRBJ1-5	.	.	TGTGCCAGCAGTCGCAGGGAGGGCAATCAGCCCCAGCATTTT	CASSRREGNQPQHF
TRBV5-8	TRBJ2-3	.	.	TGTGCCAGCAGCGGATCAGGGGTGGGCACAGATACGCAGTATTTT	CASSGSGVGTDTQYF
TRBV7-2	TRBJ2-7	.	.	TGTGCCAGCAGCTCCCACTGGACTATTAGAAAGCAGTACTTC	CASSSHWTIRKQYF
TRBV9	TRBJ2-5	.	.	TGTGCCAGCAGCGTAGGGGTGGGAGGTGGTGAGACCCAGTACTTC	CASSVGVGGGETQYF
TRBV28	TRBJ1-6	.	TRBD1	TGTGCCAGCAGTCCCTCGACAGGGGATGGTTCACCCCTCCACTTT	CASSPSTGDGSPLHF
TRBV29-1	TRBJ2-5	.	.	TGCAGCGCCGGAAAGGACTGGCAAGGGACCCAGTACTTC	CSAGKDWQGTQYF
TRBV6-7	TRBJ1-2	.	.	TGTGCCAGCAGTTACCACAGGGTGCTCTATGGCTACACCTTC	CASSYHRVLYGYTF
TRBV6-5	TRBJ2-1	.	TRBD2	TGTGCCAGCAGTACTAGCGGCATCTCCTACAATGAGCAGTTCTTC	CASSTSGISYNEQFF
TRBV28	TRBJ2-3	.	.	TGTGCCAGCAGTCCAGCTAGCGAGACAGATACGCAGTATTTT	CASSPASETDTQYF
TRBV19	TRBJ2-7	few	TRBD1	TGTGCCAGTAGTTGGGACAGGGGGCGCGGAGAGCAGTACTTC	CASSWDRGRGEQYF
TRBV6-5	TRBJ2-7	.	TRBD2	TGTGCCAGCACCTCACCTAGCGGGGGAACCTACGAGCAGTACTTC	CASTSPSGGTYEQYF
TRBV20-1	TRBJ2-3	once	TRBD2	TGCAGTGCTAGTGGCCTAGCGGGAGGAGATACGCAGTATTTT	CSASGLAGGDTQYF
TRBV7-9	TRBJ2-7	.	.	TGTGCCAGCAGCTTGGCCGGGACTCTTATCGGGGCCGAGCAGTACTTC	CASSLAGTLIGAEQYF